This T cell receptor beta chain appears in the sequencing data of a study of cytomegalovirus exposure and HLA in healthy donors. 60 Vbeta and 13 Jbeta primers were used in PCR. This table comes from immunoSEQ multiplex PCR, and its TCRdb copy is limited to in-frame clones, with some not included. This sample carries fewer than 150,000 clones, with about 2.1% going to the ten biggest clones. General study results and limits: Per a later analysis, 15,000 to 20,000 TCR beta sequences showed association with HLA alleles at 0.05 false discovery rate. Cytomegalovirus status was reportedly diagnosed by the classifier with high sensitivity and specificity.

In regard to this clone: The antigen is not known.

V lost 4 bases and J lost 2, with 12 bases in between. The CDR3 extends over 14 amino acids. Per the germline V gene, CDR1 is MGHDK and CDR2 is SYGVNS. The donors were healthy bone marrow donors. The clonotype originates from a woman aged 55 to 70 in good health and CMV-seronegative. The sequenced material came from PBMCs. V usage is TRBV25-1 and J usage is TRBJ2-7; D might be TRBD1 (5 bases). The CDR3 here is CASSVDRIPYEQYF. In nucleotides, the CDR3 is TGTGCCAGCAGTGTTGACAGAATACCCTACGAGCAGTACTTC.